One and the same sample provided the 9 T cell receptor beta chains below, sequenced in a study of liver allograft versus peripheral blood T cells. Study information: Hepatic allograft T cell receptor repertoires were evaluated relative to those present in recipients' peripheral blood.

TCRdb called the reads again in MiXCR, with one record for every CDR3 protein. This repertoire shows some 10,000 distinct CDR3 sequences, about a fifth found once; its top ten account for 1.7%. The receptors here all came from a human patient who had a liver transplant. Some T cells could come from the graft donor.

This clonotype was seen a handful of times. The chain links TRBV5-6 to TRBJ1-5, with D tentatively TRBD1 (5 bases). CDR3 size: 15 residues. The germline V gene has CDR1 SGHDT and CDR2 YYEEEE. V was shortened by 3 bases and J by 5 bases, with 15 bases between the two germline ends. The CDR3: CASSSTGRIDQPQHF. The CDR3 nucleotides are TGTGCCAGCAGCTCAACGGGACGTATAGATCAGCCCCAGCATTTT.

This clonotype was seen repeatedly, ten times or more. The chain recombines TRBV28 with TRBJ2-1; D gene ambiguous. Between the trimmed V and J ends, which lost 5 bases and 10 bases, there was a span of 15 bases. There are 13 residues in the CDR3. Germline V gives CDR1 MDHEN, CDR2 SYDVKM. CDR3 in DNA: TGTGCCAGCAGTCTACCCTCTAGGTACGAGCAGTTCTTC. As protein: CASSLPSRYEQFF. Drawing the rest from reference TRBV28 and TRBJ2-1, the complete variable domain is DVKVTQSSRYLVKRTGEKVFLECVQDMDHENMFWYRQDPGLGLRLIYFSYDVKMKEKGDIPEGYSVSREKKERFSLILESASTNQTSMYLCASSLPSRYEQFFGPGTRLTVL.

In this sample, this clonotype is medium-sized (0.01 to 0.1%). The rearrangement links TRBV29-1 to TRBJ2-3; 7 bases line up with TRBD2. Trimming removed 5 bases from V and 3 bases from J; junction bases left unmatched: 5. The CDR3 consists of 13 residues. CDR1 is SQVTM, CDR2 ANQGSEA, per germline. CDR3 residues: CSVLADITDTQYF. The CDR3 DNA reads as TGCAGCGTTCTAGCGGACATAACAGATACGCAGTATTTT.

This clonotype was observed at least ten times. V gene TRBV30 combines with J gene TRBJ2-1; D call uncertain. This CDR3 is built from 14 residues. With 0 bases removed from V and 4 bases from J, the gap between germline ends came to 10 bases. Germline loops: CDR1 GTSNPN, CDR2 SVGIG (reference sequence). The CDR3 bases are TGTGCCTGGAGTGTAGGGCCGAGGTACAATGAGCAGTTCTTC. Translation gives CAWSVGPRYNEQFF.

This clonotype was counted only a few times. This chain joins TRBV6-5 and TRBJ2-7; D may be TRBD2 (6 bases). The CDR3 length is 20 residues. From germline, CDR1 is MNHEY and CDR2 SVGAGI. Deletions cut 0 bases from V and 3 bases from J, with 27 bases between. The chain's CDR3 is CASSYSKGRWRAKGSYEQYF. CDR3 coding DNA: TGTGCCAGCAGTTACTCGAAAGGTCGTTGGAGGGCTAAGGGGAGCTACGAGCAGTACTTC.

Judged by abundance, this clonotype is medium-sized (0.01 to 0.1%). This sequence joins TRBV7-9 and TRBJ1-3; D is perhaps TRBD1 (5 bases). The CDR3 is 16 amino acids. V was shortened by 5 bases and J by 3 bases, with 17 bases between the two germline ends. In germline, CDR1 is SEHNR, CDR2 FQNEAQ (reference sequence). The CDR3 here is CASSQRGGIYGNTIYF. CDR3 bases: TGTGCCAGCAGCCAGCGGGGCGGGATATATGGAAACACCATATATTTT.

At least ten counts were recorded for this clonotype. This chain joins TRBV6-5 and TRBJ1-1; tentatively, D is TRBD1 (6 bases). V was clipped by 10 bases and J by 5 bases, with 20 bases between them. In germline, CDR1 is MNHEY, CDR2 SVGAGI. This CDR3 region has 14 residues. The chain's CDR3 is CATQPAGAQTEAFF. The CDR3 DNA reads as TGTGCCACCCAACCCGCGGGGGCTCAAACTGAAGCTTTCTTT.

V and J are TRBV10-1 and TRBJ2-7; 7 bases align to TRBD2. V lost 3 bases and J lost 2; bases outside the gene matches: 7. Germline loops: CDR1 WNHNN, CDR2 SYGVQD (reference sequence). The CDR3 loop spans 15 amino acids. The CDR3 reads CASSDGSSGTYEQYF. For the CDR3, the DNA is TGCGCCAGCAGTGATGGGTCTAGCGGAACCTACGAGCAGTACTTC.

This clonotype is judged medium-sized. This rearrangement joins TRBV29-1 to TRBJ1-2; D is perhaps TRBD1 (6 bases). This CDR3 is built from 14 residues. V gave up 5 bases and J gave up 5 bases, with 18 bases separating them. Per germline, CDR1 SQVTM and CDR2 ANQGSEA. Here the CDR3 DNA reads TGCAGCGTTTCCGCCGAGGGGGGTCAGTATGGCTACACCTTC. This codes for CSVSAEGGQYGYTF.